These 29 T cell receptor beta chains were sequenced from one sample in a study of response to subunit inactivated influenza vaccine. Using its own MiXCR run on the RT-PCR reads, TCRdb lists one record per CDR3 protein. The data hold more than 150,000 distinct CDR3 sequences, with about 9.3% observed a single time. The material sequenced was non-naive T cells sorted from PBMCs, taken on the day of vaccination. These receptors were taken from a man aged 45 to 65 who received an inactivated influenza vaccine.

This clonotype was seen repeatedly, ten times or more. The chain uses TRBV20-1 and TRBJ2-3, with 11 nucleotides matching TRBD2. V was pared by 3 bases and J by 5 bases, with 10 bases of the junction left unmatched. Germline V gene data show CDR1 as DFQATT and CDR2 as SNEGSKA (reference sequence). The CDR3 length is 16 residues. Here the CDR3 reads CSASWGPGTSGDTQYF. The CDR3 DNA reads TGCAGTGCTAGTTGGGGACCCGGGACTAGCGGAGATACGCAGTATTTT.

Ten or more counts support this clonotype. This chain links TRBV20-1 with TRBJ2-7; 10 nucleotides match TRBD1. CDR3 size: 16 residues. Trimming at V came to 0 bases and at J to 3 bases, leaving 8 bases not matched to a gene. Germline CDR1 is DFQATT and CDR2 is SNEGSKA (reference sequence). CDR3 in amino acids: CSARDSLTGGIYEQYF. CDR3 sequence (DNA): TGCAGTGCTAGAGATTCCCTGACAGGGGGCATCTACGAGCAGTACTTC.

The CDR3 region is CASSPLERQHSGNTIYF. DNA for the CDR3: TGTGCCAGCTCACCACTGGAGCGGCAACACTCTGGAAACACCATATATTTT. The J gene is TRBJ1-3, the V gene TRBV18; no clear D gene. The V and J ends lost 1 base and 0 bases respectively, with 13 bases between them. The CDR3 has 17 amino acids. CDR1 and CDR2 (germline): KGHSH, LQKENI.

V and J are TRBV12-3 or TRBV12-4 and TRBJ2-3; D is perhaps TRBD1 or TRBD2 (5 bases each). The CDR3 spans 16 residues. Trimming left V 6 bases short and J 4 bases short, with 20 bases between. The CDR3, as DNA: TGTGCCAGCAGCCGTAACAGGAAAGTGGAGGCAGATACGCAGTATTTT. It encodes CASSRNRKVEADTQYF.

This clonotype showed up just a few times. CDR3 region: CASSYSFPGTGGSYEQYF. The CDR3 bases are TGTGCCAGCAGTTACTCGTTCCCCGGGACAGGGGGTTCCTACGAGCAGTACTTC. The chain combines TRBV6-5 with TRBJ2-7; 11 nucleotides match TRBD1. CDR1 is MNHEY, CDR2 SVGAGI, per germline. The CDR3 is 18 residues long. V was pared by 0 bases and J by 1 base, with 8 bases of the junction left unmatched.

The chain links TRBV20-1 to TRBJ2-5, with a possible D match to TRBD1 (5 bases). The CDR3 extends over 13 amino acids. Looked up from germline, CDR1 is DFQATT and CDR2 is SNEGSKA (reference sequence). Trimming stripped 1 base from V and 5 bases from J, with 11 bases between. The CDR3 DNA reads TGCAGTGCTAGAGTACGACAGCGTGAGACCCAGTACTTC. Protein sequence: CSARVRQRETQYF.

This chain uses TRBV5-1 with TRBJ2-1, with 10 bases matching TRBD1. The V and J ends lost 1 base and 6 bases, in that order; junction bases with no gene match: 1. CDR1 is SGHRS, CDR2 YFSETQ, per germline. This CDR3 has 14 residues. CDR3 nucleotides: TGCGCCAGCAGCTTGCGGACAGGGGGCAATGAGCAGTTCTTC. This codes for CASSLRTGGNEQFF.

There are a few counts of this clonotype. The chain is built from TRBV4-1 and TRBJ1-1, with 7 bases identical to TRBD1. The CDR3 sequence is 15 residues long. V lost 2 bases, J lost 6 bases, and 9 bases stayed unmatched. CDR1 and CDR2 from the germline V gene are MGHRA and YSYEKL. For the CDR3, the DNA is TGCGCCAGCAGCCAACTTGGGAGGGGGCGGCCTGAAGCTTTCTTT. Protein sequence: CASSQLGRGRPEAFF.

The chain recombines TRBV6-1 with TRBJ2-6; D gene uncertain. Trimming cost V 6 bases and J 1 base, with 10 bases left between them. Germline CDR1 and CDR2: MNHNS and SASEGT. This CDR3 contains 15 residues. CDR3 in DNA: TGTGCCAGCAGCCCCACTTCATCTGGGGCCAACGTCCTGACTTTC. Translated, it gives CASSPTSSGANVLTF.

This chain joins TRBV14 and TRBJ2-1, with D unclear. Trimming removed 1 base from V and 8 bases from J, with 9 bases in between. The CDR3 extends over 13 amino acids. Germline V lookup: CDR1 SGHDN, CDR2 FVKESK. In nucleotides, the CDR3 is TGTGCCAGCAGCCAAGGAATATGGGATGAGCAGTTCTTC. Translated: CASSQGIWDEQFF.

This clonotype has at least ten counts. CDR3 loop: CASSPSRIYEQYF. The CDR3 region has the DNA TGTGCCAGCTCACCATCACGGATCTACGAGCAGTACTTC. The rearrangement links TRBV18 to TRBJ2-7; no clear D. V lost 2 bases, J lost 3 bases, and 8 bases lay in between. This CDR3 is built from 13 residues. CDR1 is KGHSH, CDR2 LQKENI, per germline.

The rearrangement links TRBV6-2 or TRBV6-3 to TRBJ1-5, with 7 nucleotides matching TRBD1. Per germline, CDR1 MNHEY and CDR2 SVGEGT. CDR3 length: 14 amino acids. The trim removed 5 bases at V and 11 bases at J, leaving 12 bases unmatched. CDR3 sequence: CASSNTGALVAQHF. CDR3 coding DNA: TGTGCCAGCAGTAACACAGGGGCGCTAGTAGCCCAGCATTTT.

This chain uses TRBV3-1 with TRBJ2-5; TRBD2 is a possible D gene (6 bases). CDR3 length: 14 amino acids. Trimming took 3 bases from V and 2 from J, leaving 10 bases between them. Per the germline V gene, CDR1 is LGHDT and CDR2 is YNNKEL (reference sequence). CDR3 in amino acids: CASSQWGEQETQYF. The CDR3 nucleotides read TGTGCCAGCAGCCAGTGGGGGGAACAAGAGACCCAGTACTTC.

In this sample, this clonotype turned up many times. The chain is built from TRBV28 and TRBJ2-7; TRBD1 is a possible D gene (5 bases). This CDR3 has 14 amino acids. Germline V gene data show CDR1 as MDHEN and CDR2 as SYDVKM. V was trimmed by 1 base and J by 1 base, leaving 8 bases between them. Written as DNA, the CDR3 is TGTGCCAGCAGTTTATTTCCAGGGTCCTACGAGCAGTACTTC. Amino acid sequence: CASSLFPGSYEQYF.

The chain has TRBV27 and TRBJ2-3, with 9 bases aligning to TRBD1. CDR1 is MNHEY and CDR2 is SMNVEV in the germline V gene (reference sequence). This CDR3 contains 14 residues. The trim removed 5 bases at V and 2 bases at J, leaving 2 bases unmatched. CDR3 coding DNA: TGTGCCAGCAGTGCACAGGGGGCCACAGATACGCAGTATTTT. Its protein is CASSAQGATDTQYF.

This clonotype was recorded a few times. This sequence joins TRBV27 and TRBJ2-7; D is unclear. The CDR3 spans 15 residues. V lost 5 bases and J lost 0, with 14 bases in between. Germline V gene lookup returns CDR1 MNHEY and CDR2 SMNVEV (reference sequence). The CDR3 here is CASSPYPAGSYEQYF. As DNA, the CDR3 is TGTGCCAGCAGTCCGTACCCAGCAGGCTCCTACGAGCAGTACTTC.

Ten or more counts support this clonotype. The V call is TRBV9, the J call TRBJ2-5; D assignment may be TRBD1 or TRBD2 (5 bases each). The CDR3 is 14 residues long. Germline values: CDR1 SGDLS, CDR2 YYNGEE. The germline V and J ends were trimmed by 2 bases and 5 bases, with 13 bases remaining between them. The CDR3 is CASSVGTLGETQYF. The DNA for the CDR3 is TGTGCCAGCAGCGTCGGGACCCTCGGCGAGACCCAGTACTTC.

This clonotype was observed a single time. The J gene is TRBJ2-2, the V gene TRBV7-9; perhaps D is TRBD1 or TRBD2 (5 bases each). Germline loops: CDR1 SEHNR, CDR2 FQNEAQ (reference sequence). The V end was cut by 2 bases, the J end by 0 bases, with 7 bases between. The CDR3 contains 15 residues. The CDR3 loop is CASSLRDANTGELFF. CDR3 nucleotides: TGTGCCAGCAGCTTACGGGACGCGAACACCGGGGAGCTGTTTTTT.

V is TRBV29-1 and J is TRBJ1-1; 7 bases line up with TRBD1. The length of the CDR3 is 14 residues. Looked up from germline, CDR1 is SQVTM and CDR2 is ANQGSEA. V trimming: 4 bases; J trimming: 5 bases; junction bases outside the gene matches: 10. The CDR3 loop reads CSVAETGAGTEAFF. The CDR3 DNA sequence: TGCAGCGTTGCTGAAACAGGGGCCGGGACTGAAGCTTTCTTT.

This clonotype was counted ten times or more. The chain links TRBV20-1 to TRBJ2-5; 8 bases match TRBD2. This CDR3 contains 15 residues. The junction had 9 bases not matched to a gene; V was cut back by 5 bases and J by 1 base. Germline CDR1 is DFQATT and CDR2 is SNEGSKA (reference sequence). Here the CDR3 reads CSAGVAGMGQETQYF. CDR3 bases: TGCAGTGCTGGGGTAGCGGGAATGGGCCAAGAGACCCAGTACTTC.

This clonotype was seen at least ten times. The gene calls are TRBV2 and TRBJ2-5; D may be TRBD1 (6 bases). Germline CDR1 reads SNHLY; CDR2 reads FYNNEI. The CDR3 length is 15 residues. With 4 bases removed from V and 5 bases from J, the gap between germline ends came to 17 bases. The CDR3 DNA reads as TGTGCCAGCAGTGGGAGACAGGTTATCTGGGAGACCCAGTACTTC. Amino acids: CASSGRQVIWETQYF.

Only a few counts were recorded for this clonotype. The V and J genes are TRBV20-1 and TRBJ1-6; D remains ambiguous. The CDR3 has 17 amino acids. V was pared by 0 bases and J by 9 bases, with 21 bases between. The germline CDR1 and CDR2 sequences are DFQATT and SNEGSKA (reference sequence). Here the CDR3 reads CSARDQTPGMVGSPLHF. CDR3 coding DNA: TGCAGTGCTAGAGACCAAACCCCCGGCATGGTTGGTTCACCCCTCCACTTT.

This chain connects TRBV28 to TRBJ2-1; TRBD1 matches 7 bases. Per the germline V gene, CDR1 is MDHEN and CDR2 is SYDVKM. The CDR3 consists of 16 residues. V lost 6 bases and J lost 4; bases outside the gene matches: 12. Here the CDR3 DNA reads TGTGCCAGCAGCACCCCAGGGGGACAGCCTTACAATGAGCAGTTCTTC. It is translated as CASSTPGGQPYNEQFF.

This clonotype was seen a handful of times. This chain joins TRBV7-2 and TRBJ2-7, with D tentatively TRBD1 (7 bases). V was clipped by 2 bases and J by 3 bases, with 20 bases between them. CDR3 length: 17 residues. From germline, CDR1 is SGHTA and CDR2 FQGNSA. CDR3 region: CASSLHIRRDRHYEQYF. CDR3 bases: TGTGCCAGCAGCTTACATATCCGGCGGGACAGACACTACGAGCAGTACTTC.

This clonotype appeared a few times. The rearrangement joins TRBV18 to TRBJ2-5; the D gene is possibly TRBD1 (6 bases). Trimming removed 6 bases at V and 2 bases at J, with 10 bases between. Germline CDR1 KGHSH, CDR2 LQKENI. The CDR3 is made up of 13 amino acids. The chain's CDR3 is CASSRDKQETQYF. DNA of the CDR3: TGTGCCAGCTCTCGGGACAAGCAAGAGACCCAGTACTTC.

Points on this clonotype: A much larger clone differs from this one at a single base, so this may be a read error. V gene TRBV28 combines with J gene TRBJ2-2, with D unclear. Germline CDR1 and CDR2: MDHEN and SYDVKM. The CDR3 consists of 12 residues. CDR3 nucleotides: TGTGCCAGCAGTTTCCACACCGTGGAGCTGTTTTTT. Protein product: CASSFHTVELFF.

This clonotype was counted at least ten times. The genes are TRBV4-3 and TRBJ2-2, with a tentative D call TRBD2 (5 bases). The CDR3 runs to 17 residues. V lost 1 base, J lost 7 bases, and 19 bases lay in between. Germline CDR1 reads LGHNA; CDR2 reads YSLEER. CDR3 in amino acids: CASSQGARTGLNGELFF. The CDR3 DNA reads as TGCGCCAGCAGCCAAGGGGCGCGGACTGGACTTAACGGGGAGCTGTTTTTT.

This clonotype was counted a single time. The V gene is TRBV4-1, the J gene TRBJ2-3, with 10 bases fitting TRBD2. Germline CDR1 reads MGHRA; CDR2 reads YSYEKL. Trimming took 0 bases from V and 4 from J; bases not matched to a gene: 25. This CDR3 has 23 residues. Here the CDR3 reads CASSQEGSSGGSRWIRSPDTQYF. The CDR3 DNA is TGCGCCAGCAGCCAAGAAGGAAGTAGCGGGGGGTCGCGTTGGATTCGCAGCCCAGATACGCAGTATTTT.

A few counts support this clonotype. The V and J genes are TRBV10-3 and TRBJ2-7, with D tentatively TRBD2 (6 bases). The germline gives CDR1 ENHRY, CDR2 SYGVKD. This CDR3 spans 14 amino acids. Trimming cost V 0 bases and J 1 base, with 7 bases left between them. The CDR3: CAISESAGSYEQYF. CDR3 nucleotide sequence: TGTGCCATCAGTGAGTCTGCGGGGTCCTACGAGCAGTACTTC.